This TCR beta chain was profiled in a study of regulatory T cells in long-lasting Graves disease. The V gene's germline CDR1 is SGHRS and CDR2 YFSETQ. The CDR3 extends over 15 amino acids. With V trimmed by 4 bases and J by 3 bases, 8 bases remained unmatched. Noted time point: newly diagnosed GD, antithyroid drugs for less than 3 months. Following extraction of RNA from PBMCs, that RNA was used to make the TCR library. Relying on iRepertoire HTBI primers and Arm-PCR of CDR3 regions, the team built TCR beta libraries. TCRdb called the multiplex PCR reads again in MiXCR, with one record for every CDR3 protein. The sample contains 400,000 to 550,000 distinct CDR3 sequences, under 15% of which appear only once. Study results and limitations: Whereas 966 public clonotypes were shared by new patients, persistent patients shared more, at under 3,000. TCR diversity was lower in persistent Graves' patients than in newly diagnosed ones.

On this clonotype itself: Its antigen is still unknown.

The sample was also linked to a second study, of T cells in Graves' hyperthyroidism and ophthalmopathy. According to that study: The definition of stable Graves' hyperthyroidism was no ophthalmopathy progression within 18 months.

J is TRBJ2-7 and V is TRBV5-1; TRBD2 matches at 9 bases. This specimen was peripheral blood mononuclear cells (PBMCs), taken at new diagnosis, from a patient treated with antithyroid drugs. This sequence was found in a woman in her 30s with Graves disease. The CDR3 DNA is TGCGCCAGCAGCGGCTGGGGGCGGGAGGGCTACGAGCAGTACTTC. Its protein is CASSGWGREGYEQYF.